The 27 T cell receptor beta chains below were found in one sample sequenced in a study of blood T cell repertoires in COVID-19. The protocol was immunoSEQ multiplex PCR, while the TCRdb copy is restricted to in-frame clones and leaves out a portion. The sample has about 150,000 clones; approximately 82% are singletons. The source material was peripheral blood. The receptor set was obtained from a human donor with acute or convalescent COVID-19. The donor label of this sample is uncertain.

This clone appeared a single time. V is TRBV5-1 and J is TRBJ2-3; the match to TRBD2 covers 8 bases. The CDR3 has 16 residues. CDR1 and CDR2 (germline): SGHRS, YFSETQ. Trimming cost V 0 bases and J 3 bases; bases outside gene matches: 6. CDR3 DNA: TGCGCCAGCAGCTTGGTAGTGACTAGCGTGACAGATACGCAGTATTTT. Encoded protein: CASSLVVTSVTDTQYF.

The J gene is TRBJ2-1, the V gene TRBV24-1; D is possibly TRBD2 (5 bases). Per the germline V gene, CDR1 is KGHDR and CDR2 is SFDVKD. Trimming removed 3 bases from V and 4 bases from J, with 15 bases in between. The CDR3 sequence is 16 residues long. The CDR3 nucleotides are TGTGCCACCAGTGATGGTTCCTCCGCGGGTTACAATGAGCAGTTCTTC. Translation: CATSDGSSAGYNEQFF.

This clone came up a few times. V and J are TRBV3-1 (or the pseudogene TRBV3-2) and TRBJ2-2; possible D gene TRBD1, 6 bases. Germline V lookup: CDR1 LGHDT, CDR2 YNNKEL (reference sequence). V lost 4 bases to trimming and J lost 0 bases, with 12 bases between them. This CDR3 has 16 amino acids. CDR3 sequence reads: CASSLFKGANTGELFF. The CDR3, as DNA: TGTGCCAGCAGCCTATTCAAGGGGGCGAACACCGGGGAGCTGTTTTTT.

The V and J genes are TRBV20-1 and TRBJ2-5; no definite D call. CDR1 DFQATT and CDR2 SNEGSKA come from the germline V gene (reference sequence). The CDR3 totals 12 residues. V lost 3 bases to trimming and J lost 5 bases, with 10 bases between them. The CDR3 here is CSASVPAETQYF. As DNA, the CDR3 is TGCAGTGCTAGTGTGCCAGCGGAGACCCAGTACTTC.

This clone has only one observation. The chain employs TRBV19 and TRBJ2-2; 12 bases line up with TRBD2. With V trimmed by 2 bases and J by 6 bases, 1 base remained unmatched. The CDR3 is 15 amino acids. Germline-derived CDR1 and CDR2 are LNHDA and SQIVND (reference sequence). In nucleotides, the CDR3 is TGTGCCAGTAGTATACTAGCGGGGGGGCCCGGGGAGCTGTTTTTT. It codes for CASSILAGGPGELFF. Complete variable domain (other parts from reference TRBV19 and TRBJ2-2): DGGITQSPKYLFRKEGQNVTLSCEQNLNHDAMYWYRQDPGQGLRLIYYSQIVNDFQKGDIAEGYSVSREKKESFPLTVTSAQKNPTAFYLCASSILAGGPGELFFGEGSRLTVL.

CDR3 residues: CASSQAGYIQYF. As DNA, the CDR3 is TGTGCCAGCAGCCAAGCAGGGTACATTCAGTACTTC. The rearrangement joins TRBV3-1 (or the pseudogene TRBV3-2) to TRBJ2-4, with a tentative D call TRBD1 (5 bases). The CDR3 covers 12 residues. CDR1 and CDR2 from the germline V gene are LGHDT and YNNKEL (reference sequence). The V and J ends lost 1 base and 8 bases respectively, with 6 bases between them.

The chain links TRBV12-3 or TRBV12-4 to TRBJ2-7, with a possible D match to TRBD2 (5 bases). This CDR3 spans 11 amino acids. Trimming cost V 4 bases and J 4 bases, with 5 bases left between them. CDR3 in DNA: TGTGCCAGCAGTTCGGGGTACGAGCAGTACTTC. It yields the protein CASSSGYEQYF.

The gene calls are TRBV5-1 and TRBJ1-2, with D unclear. Trimming pared 0 bases from V and 11 bases from J, leaving 14 bases between. The CDR3 covers 13 residues. Germline lookup yields CDR1 SGHRS and CDR2 YFSETQ. The CDR3 here is CASSLVSGEEYTF. CDR3 in DNA: TGCGCCAGCAGCTTGGTTTCGGGAGAGGAATACACCTTC.

This clone is a singleton in its sample. This chain joins TRBV29-1 and TRBJ1-2; TRBD1 aligns across 7 bases. The ends lost 6 bases at V and 0 bases at J; junction bases unmatched: 13. Germline CDR1 SQVTM, CDR2 ANQGSEA. The CDR3 consists of 16 residues. CDR3 in amino acids: CSVPRRGQGTNYGYTF. CDR3 in DNA: TGCAGCGTCCCGCGGAGGGGGCAGGGAACTAACTATGGCTACACCTTC. Supplemented by reference TRBV29-1 and TRBJ1-2, the full variable domain reads SAVISQKPSRDICQRGTSLTIQCQVDSQVTMMFWYRQQPGQSLTLIATANQGSEATYESGFVIDKFPISRPNLTFSTLTVSNMSPEDSSIYLCSVPRRGQGTNYGYTFGSGTRLTVV.

The rearrangement links TRBV6-2 or TRBV6-3 to TRBJ1-1; no firm D call. CDR1 and CDR2 (germline): MNHEY, SVGEGT. The CDR3 consists of 14 residues. Trimming shortened V by 2 bases and J by 0 bases, and 7 bases separated the two germline ends. The CDR3 region is CASSYSQVNTEAFF. Written as DNA, the CDR3 is TGTGCCAGCAGTTACAGTCAGGTGAACACTGAAGCTTTCTTT.

This chain uses TRBV3-1 (or the pseudogene TRBV3-2) with TRBJ1-1, with D tentatively TRBD1 (5 bases). V was trimmed by 1 base and J by 6 bases, leaving 12 bases between them. CDR3 size: 14 residues. The germline CDR1 and CDR2 sequences are LGHDT and YNNKEL (reference sequence). CDR3 region: CASSQGGARAEAFF. CDR3 bases: TGTGCCAGCAGCCAAGGCGGGGCGAGGGCTGAAGCTTTCTTT.

The chain uses TRBV5-1 and TRBJ1-2; a possible D gene is TRBD1 (6 bases). Per germline, CDR1 SGHRS and CDR2 YFSETQ. V was cut by 5 bases and J by 2 bases, with 13 bases left in between. The CDR3 contains 14 residues. CDR3 sequence reads: CASSQSTGNYGYTF. As DNA, the CDR3 is TGCGCCAGCAGTCAGAGCACAGGGAACTATGGCTACACCTTC.

The chain carries TRBV5-4 and TRBJ1-3; 7 bases agree with TRBD1. Trimming removed 4 bases from V and 5 bases from J; junction bases left unmatched: 6. The CDR3 totals 14 residues. Germline V gene data show CDR1 as SGHNT and CDR2 as YYREEE (reference sequence). Here the CDR3 reads CASSPGQARNTIYF. DNA of the CDR3: TGTGCCAGCAGCCCAGGACAGGCCCGAAACACCATATATTTT.

The chain uses TRBV27 and TRBJ2-7; 7 bases fit TRBD1. With V trimmed by 8 bases and J by 2 bases, 9 bases remained unmatched. CDR3 length equals 14 residues. CDR1 MNHEY and CDR2 SMNVEV come from the germline V gene (reference sequence). The CDR3 DNA reads TGTGCCAGCCGCAGACAGGGCCTCCCCTACGAGCAGTACTTC. Residues: CASRRQGLPYEQYF.

The J gene is TRBJ1-2, the V gene TRBV12-5, with 7 bases lining up with TRBD1. Looked up from germline, CDR1 is LGHNT and CDR2 is FRNRAP. The CDR3 totals 13 residues. J gave up 3 bases and V 3 bases, and 1 base lay outside the gene matches. The CDR3 reads CASGFQGDYGYTF. The CDR3 DNA reads TGTGCTAGTGGTTTTCAGGGGGACTATGGCTACACCTTC.

V gene TRBV6-2 or TRBV6-3 combines with J gene TRBJ1-3; 9 bases match TRBD1. CDR3 length equals 16 residues. V shed 4 bases, J shed 0 bases, and the junction held 4 bases outside the gene matches. The germline V gene encodes CDR1 MNHEY and CDR2 SVGEGT. The CDR3: CASSSPGQGSGNTIYF. The CDR3 nucleotides are TGTGCCAGCAGTTCACCGGGACAGGGCTCTGGAAACACCATATATTTT.

V is TRBV19 and J is TRBJ1-4; perhaps TRBD1 as D (5 bases). V lost 3 bases, J lost 5 bases, and 16 bases lay in between. The CDR3 is made up of 16 amino acids. The germline gives CDR1 LNHDA, CDR2 SQIVND (reference sequence). CDR3 bases: TGTGCCAGTAGTATTCGTAACGGACATATCAATGAAAAACTGTTTTTT. Its translation is CASSIRNGHINEKLFF.

This chain's CDR3 is CASSLGDGIETSPLHF. CDR3 nucleotides: TGTGCCAGCAGCTTAGGAGACGGGATAGAAACTTCACCCCTCCACTTT. The rearrangement uses TRBV7-2 and TRBJ1-6; D not resolved. Germline V CDR1 and CDR2: SGHTA, FQGNSA. Trimming pared 1 base from V and 9 bases from J, leaving 16 bases between. This CDR3 has 16 amino acids.

The rearrangement links TRBV3-1 (or the pseudogene TRBV3-2) to TRBJ2-2, with TRBD2 matching 10 bases. CDR3 length: 15 amino acids. V shed 4 bases, J shed 6 bases, and the junction held 5 bases outside the gene matches. From germline, CDR1 is LGHDT and CDR2 YNNKEL (reference sequence). CDR3 coding DNA: TGTGCCAGCAGCCTAGCGGGACTAGCGTCCGGGGAGCTGTTTTTT. It codes for CASSLAGLASGELFF.

This clone was seen only a few times. The CDR3 sequence: CASSLEGGSGGLGETQYF. CDR3 nucleotide sequence: TGTGCCAGCAGCTTAGAAGGTGGTAGCGGGGGCCTAGGAGAGACCCAGTACTTC. The V gene is TRBV13, the J gene TRBJ2-5, with TRBD2 matching over 9 bases. V gave up 1 base and J gave up 4 bases; unmatched junction bases: 13. CDR3 length equals 18 residues. Germline CDR1 reads PRHDT; CDR2 reads FYEKMQ (reference sequence).

The V gene is TRBV3-1 (or the pseudogene TRBV3-2), the J gene TRBJ2-2; possible D gene TRBD2, 7 bases. This CDR3 has 19 residues. The V end was cut by 0 bases, the J end by 5 bases, with 22 bases between. CDR1 is LGHDT, CDR2 YNNKEL, per germline (reference sequence). The CDR3 is CASSQDSLAGGPRTGELFF. CDR3 bases: TGTGCCAGCAGCCAAGACTCGCTTGCCGGGGGGCCACGGACCGGGGAGCTGTTTTTT.

This clone was seen a few times. Other DNA sequences of this sample code for an identical CDR3. This rearrangement joins TRBV6-5 to TRBJ1-2, with D possibly TRBD1 on 5 matching bases. With 0 bases removed from V and 2 bases from J, the gap between germline ends came to 10 bases. The germline gives CDR1 MNHEY, CDR2 SVGAGI. This CDR3 spans 15 amino acids. The CDR3 sequence: CASSYSGVSNYGYTF. The CDR3 DNA reads as TGTGCCAGCAGTTACTCAGGGGTCTCGAACTATGGCTACACCTTC.

In the case of this clone: One end of the junction does not line up with germline, which may come from a read error. The chain links TRBV4-3 to TRBJ1-2, with 11 bases fitting TRBD1. Looked up from germline, CDR1 is LGHNA and CDR2 is YSLEER. This CDR3 has 12 residues. CDR3: CASSQGQGEKAF. For the CDR3, the DNA is TGCGCCAGCAGCCAGGGACAGGGGGAAAAGGCCTTC.

The J gene is TRBJ2-3, the V gene TRBV4-2, with 8 nucleotides matching TRBD1. CDR1 LGHNA and CDR2 YNFKEQ come from the germline V gene. This CDR3 region has 16 residues. V shed 4 bases and J 1 base; nucleotides not matched to a gene: 7. CDR3 amino acids: CASSREDRVGTDTQYF. The CDR3 DNA follows: TGTGCCAGCAGCCGGGAGGACAGGGTCGGCACAGATACGCAGTATTTT.

This clone was counted only a few times. CDR3 DNA sequence: TGTGCTAGTGGTTTGGTACCGATAGAGCTTGAAGAGACCCAGTACTTC. This translates into CASGLVPIELEETQYF. The chain joins TRBV12-5 to TRBJ2-5, with D hard to call. The ends were cut back, 0 bases at V and 3 bases at J, with 14 bases in the middle. The CDR3 spans 16 residues. Germline assignment: CDR1 LGHNT and CDR2 FRNRAP.

The rearrangement joins TRBV30 to TRBJ1-5; D gene uncertain. Germline-derived CDR1 and CDR2 are GTSNPN and SVGIG (reference sequence). V dropped 2 bases and J dropped 7 bases, with 12 bases sitting between them. The CDR3 runs 13 residues. In DNA form, the CDR3 reads TGTGCCTGGAGTCCGGGTCCCACGCAGCCCCAGCATTTT. Translation gives CAWSPGPTQPQHF.

In its sample, this clone was seen once. This chain joins TRBV2 and TRBJ2-1; D not resolved. V lost 8 bases to trimming and J lost 7 bases, with 12 bases between them. Germline CDR1 SNHLY, CDR2 FYNNEI. This CDR3 has 12 amino acids. CDR3 nucleotides: TGTGCCAGCCATAGACTTGGGAATGAGCAGTTCTTC. Translation gives CASHRLGNEQFF.